This paragraph reports one T cell receptor (beta chain). CDR3 length: 17 amino acids. The germline V gene encodes CDR1 DFQATT and CDR2 SNEGSKA (reference sequence). Trimming removed 3 bases from V and 2 bases from J; junction bases left unmatched: 12. TCRbeta library preparation incorporated unique molecular identifiers. TCRdb reprocessed the PCR reads via MiXCR and lists one record per CDR3 protein. The table lists around 600,000 distinct CDR3 sequences, roughly 15% of them singletons. The source of the sample is a study of T-cell reconstitution after alpha-beta-depleted transplantation in children. The sequences come from PBMCs from the stem cell graft donor, collected from the stem cell graft. The TCR sequence derives from a human donor who donated a stem cell graft to a child with acute myeloid leukemia. The V call is TRBV20-1, the J call TRBJ1-5; 8 bases are a match to TRBD1. The CDR3 DNA reads as TGCAGTGCTAGCCCCAACAGGGGGAGTTTCGGCAATCAGCCCCAGCATTTT. Amino acid sequence: CSASPNRGSFGNQPQHF.